This note documents a single TCR beta chain sequence. Germline values: CDR1 KGHSH, CDR2 LQKENI. V shed 3 bases and J 4 bases; nucleotides not matched to a gene: 5. The CDR3 spans 14 residues. These data are taken from a study of blood T cell repertoires in COVID-19. Study summary: The United States, Italy and Spain were the sources of the acute and convalescent COVID-19 samples.

The protocol was immunoSEQ multiplex PCR, while the TCRdb copy is restricted to in-frame clones and leaves out a portion. The repertoire holds about 140,000 clones, about 91% seen once, with 1.5% to 1.9% in the top ten. The gene calls are TRBV18 and TRBJ2-7; 8 nucleotides line up with TRBD1. The sequencing sample was made of peripheral blood. The TCR was taken from a woman aged 55-69 years with acute or convalescent COVID-19. The CDR3 DNA reads TGTGCCAGCTCACCCGGAGACAGGGGTTACGAGCAGTACTTC. The encoded protein is CASSPGDRGYEQYF.